This T cell receptor beta chain was captured in a study of early stage breast cancer tumors. With regard to this clone: The antigen remains undetermined.

The CDR3 contains 18 residues. Looked up from germline, CDR1 is SGHAT and CDR2 is FQNNGV. Unmatched junction bases numbered 12, after V lost 3 bases and J lost 6 bases. Study outcomes and limitations: Compared with adjacent normal breast tissue, tumors showed 2 to 3-fold greater T cell density and higher clonality. Blood repertoires resembled normal breast more than tumor.

Blood replicates held 0.5 ug DNA, tumor or normal breast about 1.5 ug, two each. Produced via immunoSEQ multiplex PCR; TCRdb's table is partial and in-frame only. The sample includes about 58,000 clones, approximately 80% of them seen just once. Sequenced material: blood. The TCR originated in a person aged 30 to 40 with breast cancer. This chain uses TRBV11-2 with TRBJ2-1; 12 bases are a match to TRBD2. The DNA of the CDR3 is TGTGCCAGCAGCTTCCGCAGACTAGCGGGAGAGCTAAGCAATGAGCAGTTCTTC. This encodes CASSFRRLAGELSNEQFF.